A selection of T cell receptor beta chains follows, all from one sample in a study of early T cells in non-severe SARS-CoV-2 infection. TCRdb processed the 5' RACE reads anew with MiXCR; each CDR3 protein has one entry. Of 20,000 to 25,000 distinct CDR3 sequences listed, around 4.6% are singletons. Sample: whole blood. These receptor sequences come from an adult who was a healthcare worker with PCR-confirmed SARS-CoV-2 infection or an uninfected control (not recorded which). CDR3s include the opening cysteine and the closing phenylalanine or tryptophan. Each record gives: D gene, V gene, J gene, clone size, CDR3 protein, CDR3 DNA. The D gene is left open where the match is weak. Rows give clone size only sometimes, using once, few, many, or a class for an expanded clone.

TRBD1	TRBV7-9	TRBJ1-2	few	CASTIDRDIGYTF	TGTGCCAGCACCATCGACAGGGACATTGGCTACACCTTC
TRBD1	TRBV25-1	TRBJ1-2	few	CASRTDRSVANYGYTF	TGTGCCAGCCGGACGGACAGGAGCGTGGCTAACTATGGCTACACCTTC
.	TRBV5-1	TRBJ2-7	few	CASSLEGTYEQYF	TGCGCCAGCAGCTTGGAGGGGACCTACGAGCAGTACTTC
.	TRBV9	TRBJ1-3	many	CASSVRSGNTIYF	TGTGCCAGCAGCGTGCGCTCTGGAAACACCATATATTTT
.	TRBV11-2	TRBJ2-7	few	CASSLDHSSYEQYF	TGTGCCAGCAGCTTAGATCACAGCTCCTACGAGCAGTACTTC
.	TRBV12-3/TRBV12-4	TRBJ1-6	.	CASSLRADSPLHF	TGTGCCAGCAGTTTACGCGCGGATTCACCCCTCCACTTT
TRBD1	TRBV12-3/TRBV12-4	TRBJ2-1	.	CASNVRTGSYNEQFF	TGTGCCAGCAATGTAAGGACAGGGTCTTACAATGAGCAGTTCTTC
.	TRBV11-2	TRBJ2-3	many	CASSPRGASTDTQYF	TGTGCCAGCAGCCCGAGGGGCGCTAGCACAGATACGCAGTATTTT
.	TRBV20-1	TRBJ2-3	.	CSVGEANTDTQYF	TGCAGTGTGGGGGAGGCTAACACAGATACGCAGTATTTT
.	TRBV5-1	TRBJ1-1	.	CANSLDGGTEAFF	TGCGCCAACAGCTTGGATGGGGGCACTGAAGCTTTCTTT
.	TRBV29-1	TRBJ1-2	few	CSAIDSSNYGYTF	TGCAGCGCAATTGACAGTTCGAACTATGGCTACACCTTC
.	TRBV4-3	TRBJ1-2	.	CASSQGAGVALYGYTF	TGCGCCAGCAGCCAAGGGGCAGGGGTAGCCCTATATGGCTACACCTTC
.	TRBV6-6	TRBJ1-1	many	CASSYSSDSGAFF	TGTGCCAGCAGTTACTCAAGTGACTCTGGAGCTTTCTTT
.	TRBV5-1	TRBJ1-6	many	CASSYDSNSPLHF	TGCGCCAGCAGCTATGATAGTAATTCACCCCTCCACTTT
.	TRBV24-1	TRBJ2-7	few	CATSDGNSYEQYF	TGTGCCACCAGTGATGGCAACTCCTACGAGCAGTACTTC
.	TRBV12-5	TRBJ2-7	many	CASGLVDSLGSYEQYF	TGTGCTAGTGGTTTGGTTGACAGCCTCGGCTCCTACGAGCAGTACTTC
TRBD1	TRBV9	TRBJ2-7	many	CASSVDPGQGYEQYF	TGTGCCAGCAGCGTAGACCCGGGACAGGGCTACGAGCAGTACTTC
.	TRBV23-1	TRBJ2-7	many	CASSQSRPPSRGQYF	TGCGCCAGCAGTCAATCGAGACCCCCGTCAAGGGGGCAGTACTTC
.	TRBV24-1	TRBJ2-7	few	CATSDASDSTYEQYF	TGTGCCACCAGTGATGCTTCAGACAGCACCTACGAGCAGTACTTC
.	TRBV4-3	TRBJ1-4	.	CASSPRQAPNEKLFF	TGCGCCAGCAGCCCTCGTCAGGCTCCTAATGAAAAACTGTTTTTT
.	TRBV13	TRBJ1-3	many	CASSLGSGNTIYF	TGTGCCAGCAGCTTGGGCTCTGGAAACACCATATATTTT
.	TRBV25-1	TRBJ2-3	.	CASSEYGDTQYF	TGTGCCAGCAGTGAATACGGAGATACGCAGTATTTT
.	TRBV4-2	TRBJ1-2	.	CASSQDRTAYGYTF	TGTGCCAGCAGCCAAGATCGGACAGCCTATGGCTACACCTTC
.	TRBV6-5	TRBJ1-1	.	CASLRAERAFF	TGTGCCAGCCTGAGGGCCGAAAGGGCTTTCTTT
.	TRBV7-8	TRBJ1-1	many	CASRTNRNTEAFF	TGTGCCAGCAGAACAAACAGGAACACTGAAGCTTTCTTT
TRBD1	TRBV2	TRBJ1-1	many	CASSENPRQGAYREAFF	TGTGCCAGCAGTGAAAACCCGAGACAGGGGGCTTACCGGGAGGCTTTCTTT
.	TRBV20-1	TRBJ2-3	many	CSASRLQDDTQYF	TGCAGTGCTAGTCGCCTCCAAGACGATACGCAGTATTTT
.	TRBV20-1	TRBJ2-2	many	CSARDPNRAGGELFF	TGCAGTGCTAGAGATCCGAACAGGGCGGGCGGGGAGCTGTTTTTT
.	TRBV6-4	TRBJ2-7	many	CASSDRGHEQYF	TGTGCCAGCAGTGATAGGGGTCACGAGCAGTACTTC
TRBD1	TRBV20-1	TRBJ1-1	few	CSAADRVRSSTEAFF	TGCAGTGCGGCGGACAGGGTGCGTTCGTCGACTGAAGCTTTCTTT
.	TRBV29-1	TRBJ2-1	.	CSVLGAPKFSYNEQFF	TGCAGCGTTCTGGGGGCCCCAAAATTTTCATACAATGAGCAGTTCTTC
.	TRBV30	TRBJ1-5	.	CACRKAATNQPQHF	TGTGCCTGCCGGAAGGCGGCCACCAATCAGCCCCAGCATTTT
TRBD2	TRBV7-2	TRBJ2-3	.	CASSLRRGGGDTQYF	TGTGCCAGCAGCTTACGGCGGGGGGGCGGAGATACGCAGTATTTT
.	TRBV18	TRBJ2-2	few	CASSRQANTGELFF	TGTGCCAGCTCACGTCAGGCGAACACCGGGGAGCTGTTTTTT
TRBD1	TRBV10-1	TRBJ2-1	.	CASSIRGTYNEQFF	TGCGCCAGCAGTATCAGGGGGACGTACAATGAGCAGTTCTTC
.	TRBV29-1	TRBJ2-5	.	CSVVAADQETQYF	TGCAGCGTTGTTGCGGCGGACCAAGAGACCCAGTACTTC
.	TRBV7-6	TRBJ1-3	.	CASSSIGGNTIYF	TGTGCCAGCAGCTCTATAGGAGGAAACACCATATATTTT
.	TRBV9	TRBJ2-5	few	CASSVGTHQETQYF	TGTGCCAGCAGCGTCGGGACCCACCAAGAGACCCAGTACTTC
TRBD1	TRBV9	TRBJ2-2	many	CASSEPYRGGELFF	TGTGCCAGCAGCGAGCCTTACAGGGGCGGGGAGCTGTTTTTT
.	TRBV20-1	TRBJ2-2	few	CSARDQDYTGELFF	TGCAGTGCTAGAGATCAGGACTATACCGGGGAGCTGTTTTTT
.	TRBV7-9	TRBJ1-3	many	CASSLGRNTIYF	TGTGCCAGCAGCTTGGGGCGAAACACCATATATTTT
.	TRBV18	TRBJ1-2	medium-sized	CASSPPAGSDGYTF	TGTGCCAGCTCACCACCCGCAGGGAGTGATGGCTACACCTTC
TRBD1	TRBV7-3	TRBJ2-5	many	CASSLTGGVLSETQYF	TGTGCCAGCAGCTTAACAGGGGGCGTGTTGTCAGAGACCCAGTACTTC
.	TRBV6-2/TRBV6-3	TRBJ2-3	.	CASRRTPGDTQYF	TGTGCCAGCAGACGGACTCCAGGGGATACGCAGTATTTT
.	TRBV2	TRBJ2-7	many	CASHRDGDNEQYF	TGTGCCAGCCACCGGGACGGAGATAACGAGCAGTACTTC
TRBD2	TRBV15	TRBJ2-3	many	CATAAGTSVGDTQYF	TGTGCCACCGCCGCCGGGACTAGCGTGGGGGATACGCAGTATTTT
.	TRBV11-2	TRBJ2-2	many	CASSLFAPNTGELFF	TGTGCCAGCAGCTTATTCGCACCGAACACCGGGGAGCTGTTTTTT
.	TRBV18	TRBJ2-4	many	CASSPPVGAKNIQYF	TGTGCCAGCTCACCACCGGTGGGAGCCAAAAACATTCAGTACTTC